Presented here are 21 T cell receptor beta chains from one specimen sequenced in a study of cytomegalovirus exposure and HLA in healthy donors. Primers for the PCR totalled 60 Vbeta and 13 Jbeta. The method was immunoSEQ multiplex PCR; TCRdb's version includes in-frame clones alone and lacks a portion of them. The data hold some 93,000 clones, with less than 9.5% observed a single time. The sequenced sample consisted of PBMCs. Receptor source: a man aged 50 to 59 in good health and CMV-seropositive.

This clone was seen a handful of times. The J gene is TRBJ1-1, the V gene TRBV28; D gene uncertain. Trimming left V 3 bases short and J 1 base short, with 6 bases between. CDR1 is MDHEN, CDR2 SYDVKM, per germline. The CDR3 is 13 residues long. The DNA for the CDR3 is TGTGCCAGCAGTTTTGGCACGAACACTGAAGCTTTCTTT. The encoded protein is CASSFGTNTEAFF.

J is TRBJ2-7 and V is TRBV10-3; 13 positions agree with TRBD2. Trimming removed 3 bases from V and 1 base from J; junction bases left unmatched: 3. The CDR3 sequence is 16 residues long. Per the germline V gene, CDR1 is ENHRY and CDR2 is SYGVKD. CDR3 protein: CAISDGLAGVSYEQYF. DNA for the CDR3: TGTGCCATCAGTGACGGACTAGCGGGGGTATCCTACGAGCAGTACTTC.

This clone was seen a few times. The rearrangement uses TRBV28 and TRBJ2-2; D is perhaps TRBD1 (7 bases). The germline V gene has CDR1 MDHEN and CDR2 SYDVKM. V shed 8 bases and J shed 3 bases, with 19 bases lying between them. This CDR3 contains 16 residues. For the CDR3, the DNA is TGTGCCAGCGGCGGGGCTTCGGGACAGTACACCGGGGAGCTGTTTTTT. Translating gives CASGGASGQYTGELFF.

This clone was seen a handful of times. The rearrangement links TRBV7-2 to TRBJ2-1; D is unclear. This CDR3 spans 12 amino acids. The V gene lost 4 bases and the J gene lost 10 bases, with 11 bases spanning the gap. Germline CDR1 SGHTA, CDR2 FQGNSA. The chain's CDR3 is CASSSPWREQFF. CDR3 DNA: TGTGCCAGCAGCTCCCCCTGGCGGGAGCAGTTCTTC.

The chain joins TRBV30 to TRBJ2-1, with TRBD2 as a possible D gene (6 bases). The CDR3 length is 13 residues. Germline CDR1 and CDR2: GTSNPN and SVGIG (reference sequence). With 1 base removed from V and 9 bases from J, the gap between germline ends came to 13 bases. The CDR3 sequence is CAWSAILAGEQFF. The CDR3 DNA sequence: TGTGCCTGGAGTGCCATACTAGCCGGTGAGCAGTTCTTC. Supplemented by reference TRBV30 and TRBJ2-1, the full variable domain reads SQTIHQWPATLVQPVGSPLSLECTVEGTSNPNLYWYRQAAGRGLQLLFYSVGIGQISSEVPQNLSASRPQDRQFILSSKKLLLSDSGFYLCAWSAILAGEQFFGPGTRLTVL.

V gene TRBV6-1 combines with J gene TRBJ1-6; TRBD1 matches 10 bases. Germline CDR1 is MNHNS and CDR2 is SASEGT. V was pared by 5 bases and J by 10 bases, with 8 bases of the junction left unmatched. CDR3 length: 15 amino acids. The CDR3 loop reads CASSSYGTGVSPLHF. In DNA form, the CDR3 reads TGTGCCAGCAGTAGTTACGGGACAGGGGTATCACCCCTCCACTTT.

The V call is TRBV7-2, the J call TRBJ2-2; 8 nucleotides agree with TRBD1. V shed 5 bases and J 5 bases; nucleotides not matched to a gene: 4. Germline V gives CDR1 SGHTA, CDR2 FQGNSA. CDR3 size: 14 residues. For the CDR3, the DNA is TGTGCCAGCAGCAAAGACAGGGGTACCGGGGAGCTGTTTTTT. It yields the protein CASSKDRGTGELFF. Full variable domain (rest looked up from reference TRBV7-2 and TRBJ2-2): GAGVSQSPSNKVTEKGKDVELRCDPISGHTALYWYRQSLGQGLEFLIYFQGNSAPDKSGLPSDRFSAERTGGSVSTLTIQRTQQEDSAVYLCASSKDRGTGELFFGEGSRLTVL.

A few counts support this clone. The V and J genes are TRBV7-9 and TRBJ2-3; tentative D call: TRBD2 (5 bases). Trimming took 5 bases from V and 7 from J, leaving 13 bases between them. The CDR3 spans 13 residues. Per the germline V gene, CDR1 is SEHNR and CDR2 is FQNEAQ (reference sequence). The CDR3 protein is CASSRPGLYTQYF. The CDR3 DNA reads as TGTGCCAGCAGCCGCCCCGGACTCTATACGCAGTATTTT.

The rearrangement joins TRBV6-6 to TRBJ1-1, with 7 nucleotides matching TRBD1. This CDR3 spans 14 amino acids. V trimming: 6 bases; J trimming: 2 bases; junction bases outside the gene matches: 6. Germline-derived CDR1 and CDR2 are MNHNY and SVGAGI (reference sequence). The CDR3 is CASRTGQRNTEAFF. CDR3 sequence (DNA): TGTGCCAGCAGGACGGGACAGCGTAACACTGAAGCTTTCTTT.

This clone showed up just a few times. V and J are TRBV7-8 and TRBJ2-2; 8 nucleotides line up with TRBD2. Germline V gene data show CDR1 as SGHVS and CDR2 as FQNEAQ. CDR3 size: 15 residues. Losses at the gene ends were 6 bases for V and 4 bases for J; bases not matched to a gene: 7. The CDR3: CASRLRTSGTGELFF. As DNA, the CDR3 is TGTGCCAGCAGGCTACGCACTAGCGGCACCGGGGAGCTGTTTTTT.

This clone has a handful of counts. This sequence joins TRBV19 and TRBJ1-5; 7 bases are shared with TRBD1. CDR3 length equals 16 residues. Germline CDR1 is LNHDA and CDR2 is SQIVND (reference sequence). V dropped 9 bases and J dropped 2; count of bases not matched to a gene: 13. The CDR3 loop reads CASTGTVQAGNQPQHF. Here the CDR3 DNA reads TGTGCCAGCACAGGGACAGTCCAGGCGGGCAATCAGCCCCAGCATTTT.

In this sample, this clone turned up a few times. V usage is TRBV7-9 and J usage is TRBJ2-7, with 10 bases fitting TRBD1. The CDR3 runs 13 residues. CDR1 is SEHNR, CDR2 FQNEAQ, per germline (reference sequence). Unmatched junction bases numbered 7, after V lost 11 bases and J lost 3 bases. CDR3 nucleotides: TGTGCCGGAGAGACAGGGGGCTTCTACGAGCAGTACTTC. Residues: CAGETGGFYEQYF. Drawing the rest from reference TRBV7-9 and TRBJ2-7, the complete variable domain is DTGVSQNPRHKITKRGQNVTFRCDPISEHNRLYWYRQTLGQGPEFLTYFQNEAQLEKSRLLSDRFSAERPKGSFSTLEIQRTEQGDSAMYLCAGETGGFYEQYFGPGTRLTVT.

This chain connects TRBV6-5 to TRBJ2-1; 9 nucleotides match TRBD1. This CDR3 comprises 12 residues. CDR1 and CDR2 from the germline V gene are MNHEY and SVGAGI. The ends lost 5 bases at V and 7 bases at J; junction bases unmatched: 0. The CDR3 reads CASSGQGNEQFF. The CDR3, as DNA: TGTGCCAGCAGTGGACAGGGGAATGAGCAGTTCTTC.

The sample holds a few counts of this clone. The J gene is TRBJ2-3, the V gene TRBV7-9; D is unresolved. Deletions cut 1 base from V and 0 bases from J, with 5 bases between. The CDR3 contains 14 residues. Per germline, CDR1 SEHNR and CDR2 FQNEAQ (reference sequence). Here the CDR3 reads CASSLVTSTDTQYF. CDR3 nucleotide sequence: TGTGCCAGCAGCTTAGTTACTAGCACAGATACGCAGTATTTT.

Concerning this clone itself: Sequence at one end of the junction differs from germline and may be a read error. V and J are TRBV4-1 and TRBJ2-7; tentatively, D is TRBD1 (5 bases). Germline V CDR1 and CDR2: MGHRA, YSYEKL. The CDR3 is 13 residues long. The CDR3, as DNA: TGCGCCAGAAGCCAAACCTCAGGGTTCGAGCAGTACTTC. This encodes CARSQTSGFEQYF.

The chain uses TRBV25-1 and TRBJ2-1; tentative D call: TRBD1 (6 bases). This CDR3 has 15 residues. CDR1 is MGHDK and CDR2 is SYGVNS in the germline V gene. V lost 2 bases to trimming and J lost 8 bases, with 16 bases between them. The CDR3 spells CASSEPRGGPHEQFF. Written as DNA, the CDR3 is TGTGCCAGCAGTGAACCCAGGGGCGGGCCGCATGAGCAGTTCTTC.

The CDR3 is CASSRDRDGDEQFF. CDR3 DNA: TGTGCCAGCAGCCGAGACAGGGATGGGGATGAGCAGTTCTTC. The rearrangement uses TRBV7-9 and TRBJ2-1; 7 positions agree with TRBD1. The J segment lost 8 bases and the V segment lost 5 bases, leaving 9 bases of the junction unmatched. Germline lookup yields CDR1 SEHNR and CDR2 FQNEAQ (reference sequence). This CDR3 comprises 14 residues.

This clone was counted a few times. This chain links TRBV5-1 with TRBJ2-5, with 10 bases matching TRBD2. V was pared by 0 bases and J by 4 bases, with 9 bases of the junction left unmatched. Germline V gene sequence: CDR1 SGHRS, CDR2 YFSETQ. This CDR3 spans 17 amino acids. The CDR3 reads CASSLGSGRPGVETQYF. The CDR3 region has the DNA TGCGCCAGCAGCTTGGGTAGCGGGAGGCCCGGGGTAGAGACCCAGTACTTC.

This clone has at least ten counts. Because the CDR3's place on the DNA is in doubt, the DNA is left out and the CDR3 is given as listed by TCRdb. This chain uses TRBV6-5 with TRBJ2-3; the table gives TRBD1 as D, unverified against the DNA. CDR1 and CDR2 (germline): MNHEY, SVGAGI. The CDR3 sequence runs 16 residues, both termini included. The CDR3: CASSSSGQGRTDTQYF.

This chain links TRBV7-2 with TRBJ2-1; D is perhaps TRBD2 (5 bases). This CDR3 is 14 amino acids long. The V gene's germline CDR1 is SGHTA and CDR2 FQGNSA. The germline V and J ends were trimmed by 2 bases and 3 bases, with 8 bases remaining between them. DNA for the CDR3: TGTGCCAGCAGCTTAAAGACTATCTACAATGAGCAGTTCTTC. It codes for CASSLKTIYNEQFF.

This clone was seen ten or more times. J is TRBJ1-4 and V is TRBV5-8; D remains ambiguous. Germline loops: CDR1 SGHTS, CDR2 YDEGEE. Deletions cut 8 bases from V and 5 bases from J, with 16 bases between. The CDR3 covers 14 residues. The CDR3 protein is CASRWRFGNEKLFF. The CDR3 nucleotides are TGTGCCAGTCGGTGGCGGTTTGGGAATGAAAAACTGTTTTTT.